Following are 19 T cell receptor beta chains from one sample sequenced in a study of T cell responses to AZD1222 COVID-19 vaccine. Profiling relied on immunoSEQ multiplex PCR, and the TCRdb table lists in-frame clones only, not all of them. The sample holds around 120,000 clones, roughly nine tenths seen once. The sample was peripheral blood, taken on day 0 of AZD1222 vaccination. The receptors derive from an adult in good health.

The DNA of the CDR3 is TGTGCCAGCAGCCAAGGTGGTATAGGAGCTTTCTTT. Translating gives CASSQGGIGAFF. V is TRBV5-6 and J is TRBJ1-1; no definite D call. Germline V lookup: CDR1 SGHDT, CDR2 YYEEEE. The germline V and J ends were trimmed by 4 bases and 10 bases, with 14 bases remaining between them. The CDR3 runs to 12 residues.

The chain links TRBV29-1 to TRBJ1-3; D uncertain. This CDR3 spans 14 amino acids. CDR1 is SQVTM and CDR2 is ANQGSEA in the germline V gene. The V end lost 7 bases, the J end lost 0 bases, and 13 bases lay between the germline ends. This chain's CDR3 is CSAKNFSSGNTIYF. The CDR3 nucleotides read TGCAGCGCTAAGAACTTCTCCTCTGGAAACACCATATATTTT.

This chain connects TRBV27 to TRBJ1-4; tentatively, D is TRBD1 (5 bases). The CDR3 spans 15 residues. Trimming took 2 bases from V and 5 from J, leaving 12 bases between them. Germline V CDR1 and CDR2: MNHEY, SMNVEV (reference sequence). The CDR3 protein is CASSLAGLFNEKLFF. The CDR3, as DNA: TGTGCCAGCAGTTTAGCGGGACTGTTCAATGAAAAACTGTTTTTT.

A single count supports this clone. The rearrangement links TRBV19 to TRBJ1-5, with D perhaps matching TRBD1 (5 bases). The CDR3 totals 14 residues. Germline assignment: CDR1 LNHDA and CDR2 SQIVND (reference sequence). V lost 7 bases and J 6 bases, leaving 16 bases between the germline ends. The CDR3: CASNNRGGGQPQHF. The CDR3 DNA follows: TGTGCCAGTAACAATAGGGGAGGAGGTCAGCCCCAGCATTTT.

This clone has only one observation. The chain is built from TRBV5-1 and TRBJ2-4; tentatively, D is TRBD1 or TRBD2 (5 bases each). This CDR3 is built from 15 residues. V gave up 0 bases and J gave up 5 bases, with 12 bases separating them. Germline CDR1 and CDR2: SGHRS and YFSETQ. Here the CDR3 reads CASSLGGTAENIQYF. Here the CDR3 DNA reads TGCGCCAGCAGCTTGGGAGGGACCGCCGAAAACATTCAGTACTTC.

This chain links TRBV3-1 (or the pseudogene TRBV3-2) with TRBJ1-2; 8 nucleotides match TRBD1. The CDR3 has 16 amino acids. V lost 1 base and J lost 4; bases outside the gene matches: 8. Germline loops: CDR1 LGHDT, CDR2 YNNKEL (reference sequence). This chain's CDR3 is CASSQAAGGGGYGYTF. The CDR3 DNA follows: TGTGCCAGCAGCCAAGCCGCAGGGGGCGGCGGCTATGGCTACACCTTC.

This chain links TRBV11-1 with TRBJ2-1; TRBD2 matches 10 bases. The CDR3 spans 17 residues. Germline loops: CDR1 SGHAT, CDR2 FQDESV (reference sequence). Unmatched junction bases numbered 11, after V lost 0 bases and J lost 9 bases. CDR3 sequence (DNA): TGTGCCAGCAGCTTAGCCAGCGGGAGGGCCAGTTTGGTTGAGCAGTTCTTC. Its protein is CASSLASGRASLVEQFF.

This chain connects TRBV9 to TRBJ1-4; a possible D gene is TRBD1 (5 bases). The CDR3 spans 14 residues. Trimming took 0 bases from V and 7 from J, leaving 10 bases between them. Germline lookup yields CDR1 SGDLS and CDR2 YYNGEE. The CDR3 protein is CASSVARVGEKLFF. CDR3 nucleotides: TGTGCCAGCAGCGTAGCCAGGGTTGGTGAAAAACTGTTTTTT.

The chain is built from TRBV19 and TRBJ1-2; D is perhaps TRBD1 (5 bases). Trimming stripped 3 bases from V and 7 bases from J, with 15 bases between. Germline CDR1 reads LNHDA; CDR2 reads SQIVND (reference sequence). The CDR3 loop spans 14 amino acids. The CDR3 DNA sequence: TGTGCCAGTAGTATCCCCAGGGTAACCGGTGGCTACACCTTC. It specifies CASSIPRVTGGYTF.

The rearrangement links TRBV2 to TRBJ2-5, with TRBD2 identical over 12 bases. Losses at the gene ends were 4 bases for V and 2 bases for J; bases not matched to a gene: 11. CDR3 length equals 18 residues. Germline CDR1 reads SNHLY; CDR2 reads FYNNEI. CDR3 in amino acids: CASSVGLTSGGSQETQYF. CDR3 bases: TGTGCCAGCAGTGTCGGGCTCACTAGCGGGGGGTCACAAGAGACCCAGTACTTC.

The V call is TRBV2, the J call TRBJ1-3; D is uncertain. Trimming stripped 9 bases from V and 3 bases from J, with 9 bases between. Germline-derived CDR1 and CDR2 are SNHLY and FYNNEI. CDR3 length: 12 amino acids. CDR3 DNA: TGTGCCAGGGAGATTATTGGAAACACCATATATTTT. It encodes CAREIIGNTIYF.

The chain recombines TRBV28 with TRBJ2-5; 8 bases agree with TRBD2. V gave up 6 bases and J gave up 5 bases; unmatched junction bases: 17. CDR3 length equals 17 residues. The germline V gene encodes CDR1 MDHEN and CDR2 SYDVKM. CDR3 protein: CASSPNKGSGRGETQYF. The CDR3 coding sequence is TGTGCCAGCAGCCCCAATAAGGGCAGCGGGAGAGGGGAGACCCAGTACTTC.

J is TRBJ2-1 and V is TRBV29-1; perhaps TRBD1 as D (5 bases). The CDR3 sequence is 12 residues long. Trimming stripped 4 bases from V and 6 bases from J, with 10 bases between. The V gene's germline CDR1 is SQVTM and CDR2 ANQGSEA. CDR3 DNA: TGCAGCGTTGGGGGCCAGACCAATGAGCAGTTCTTC. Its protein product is CSVGGQTNEQFF.

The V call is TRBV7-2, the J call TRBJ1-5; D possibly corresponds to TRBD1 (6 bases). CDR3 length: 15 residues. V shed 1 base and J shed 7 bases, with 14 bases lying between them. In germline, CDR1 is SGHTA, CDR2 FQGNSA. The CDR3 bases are TGTGCCAGCAGCTTAGAGGGGGGGCGAAACCAGCCCCAGCATTTT. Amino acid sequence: CASSLEGGRNQPQHF. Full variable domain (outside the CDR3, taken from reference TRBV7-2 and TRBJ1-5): GAGVSQSPSNKVTEKGKDVELRCDPISGHTALYWYRQSLGQGLEFLIYFQGNSAPDKSGLPSDRFSAERTGGSVSTLTIQRTQQEDSAVYLCASSLEGGRNQPQHFGDGTRLSIL.

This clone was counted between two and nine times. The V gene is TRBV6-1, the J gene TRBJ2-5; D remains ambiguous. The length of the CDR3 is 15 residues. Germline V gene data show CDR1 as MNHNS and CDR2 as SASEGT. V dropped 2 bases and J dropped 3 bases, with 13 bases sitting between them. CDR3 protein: CASSEKANGKETQYF. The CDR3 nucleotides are TGTGCCAGCAGTGAAAAAGCGAACGGTAAAGAGACCCAGTACTTC.

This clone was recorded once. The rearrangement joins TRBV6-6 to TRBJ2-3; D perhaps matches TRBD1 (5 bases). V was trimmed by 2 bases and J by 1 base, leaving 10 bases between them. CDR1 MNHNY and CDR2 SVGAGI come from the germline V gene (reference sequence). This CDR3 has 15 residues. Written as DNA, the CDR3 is TGTGCCAGCAGTTACGTCCAGGGCCGCACAGATACGCAGTATTTT. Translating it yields CASSYVQGRTDTQYF.

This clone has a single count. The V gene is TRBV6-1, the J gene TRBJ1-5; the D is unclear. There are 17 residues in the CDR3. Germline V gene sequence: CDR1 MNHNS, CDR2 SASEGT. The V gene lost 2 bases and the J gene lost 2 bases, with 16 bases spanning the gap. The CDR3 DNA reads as TGTGCCAGCAGTGAAATAGTGGGGAGGGCGGGCAATCAGCCCCAGCATTTT. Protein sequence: CASSEIVGRAGNQPQHF.

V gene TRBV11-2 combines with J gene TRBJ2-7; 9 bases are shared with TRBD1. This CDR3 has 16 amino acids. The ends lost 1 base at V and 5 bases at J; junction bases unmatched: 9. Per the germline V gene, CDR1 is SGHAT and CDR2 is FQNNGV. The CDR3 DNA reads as TGTGCCAGCAGCTTAGGTTGGGGACAGGGACTCAACGAGCAGTACTTC. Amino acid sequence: CASSLGWGQGLNEQYF.

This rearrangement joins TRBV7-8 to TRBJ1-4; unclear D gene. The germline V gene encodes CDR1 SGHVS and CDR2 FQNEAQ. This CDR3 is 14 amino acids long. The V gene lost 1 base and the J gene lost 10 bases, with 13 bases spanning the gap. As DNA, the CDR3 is TGTGCCAGCAGCTTAGGACCCGTATCCGGAAAACTGTTTTTT. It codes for CASSLGPVSGKLFF. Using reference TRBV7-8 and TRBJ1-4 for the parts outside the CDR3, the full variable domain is GAGVSQSPRYKVAKRGQDVALRCDPISGHVSLFWYQQALGQGPEFLTYFQNEAQLDKSGLPSDRFFAERPEGSVSTLKIQRTQQEDSAVYLCASSLGPVSGKLFFGSGTQLSVL.